The clone carrying this TCR beta chain was counted only a few times. Alongside a J-beta primer mix, a sample-barcoded 5' primer served in a second PCR lasting about 7 to 11 cycles. The template-switch adaptor, which had 12 random nucleotides, put a tag on each cDNA molecule. MiXCR, run by TCRdb on the 5' RACE reads, gives a single entry per CDR3 protein. The sample comprises roughly 730,000 distinct CDR3 sequences, roughly 50% of which are singletons, and roughly 24% rests with the top ten. The data were obtained in a study of blood T cells in healthy people across ages. This CDR3 has 18 residues. V was cut by 4 bases and J by 3 bases, with 25 bases left in between. Germline CDR1 and CDR2: MDHEN and SYDVKM. All donors came from Russia, were Caucasian and healthy, and spanned ages about 6 to 100. Every participating donor contributed 8.5 to 10 milliliters of peripheral blood through a draw. At least 5.5 micrograms of total RNA were extracted per sample.

This sequence joins TRBV28 and TRBJ2-7; tentatively, D is TRBD1 (6 bases). The TCR sequence derives from a man aged 35 to 55 in good health. The sequencing input was blood. CDR3 DNA sequence: TGTGCCAGCAGTTCCAGGACCAATAGGACAGTGACGAACTACGAGCAGTACTTC. The encoded protein is CASSSRTNRTVTNYEQYF.